This T cell receptor beta chain was documented in a study of T cell responses to AZD1222 COVID-19 vaccine. Overall study: Second-dose intervals of approximately 4 or approximately 12 weeks were pooled. Study-level results: Distributed over spike, vaccine-associated CD4 TCRs predominated at 160-218 and 743-854. Among AZD1222 vaccinees, only 6 or 7 were seropositive at baseline.

Regarding this clone: Its antigen is not known.

CDR3 length: 13 amino acids. V dropped 5 bases and J dropped 11; count of bases not matched to a gene: 11. The germline V gene has CDR1 SGHVS and CDR2 FNYEAQ. The data were produced by immunoSEQ multiplex PCR, yet TCRdb's version contains in-frame clones alone and is incomplete. The sample lists 40,000 to 45,000 clones; 80% were seen once. The chain is built from TRBV7-6 and TRBJ1-1; 7 bases agree with TRBD1. The sequence was collected from an adult in good health. The starting material was peripheral blood, obtained on day 0 of AZD1222 vaccination. CDR3 in DNA: TGTGCCAGCAGCCCTCCGGACAGGTTGGTGGCTTTCTTT. It is translated as CASSPPDRLVAFF.